One sample yielded the 11 T cell receptor beta chains listed below, sequenced in a study of T-cell memory formation after mild COVID-19. TCRdb ran MiXCR on the 5' RACE reads and lists one entry per CDR3 protein. This sample yields about 350,000 distinct CDR3 sequences, of which 12% to 15% are seen a single time; 20% to 25% belongs to the top ten. Sequences were obtained from PBMCs or a T cell subset sorted from them (not recorded which). Every receptor here comes from a man between 18 and 29 years old who had mild COVID-19 (a few samples of this study predate the infection). Cell type and time point are not known.

The gene calls are TRBV7-9 and TRBJ1-2; possibly TRBD1 for D (5 bases). The CDR3 is 14 residues long. Germline V gene data show CDR1 as SEHNR and CDR2 as FQNEAQ (reference sequence). The V end was cut by 5 bases, the J end by 4 bases, with 14 bases between. CDR3 nucleotides: TGTGCCAGCAGCATGGGACGGAGAGTCTATGGCTACACCTTC. Amino acids: CASSMGRRVYGYTF. Using reference TRBV7-9 and TRBJ1-2 for the parts outside the CDR3, the full variable domain is DTGVSQNPRHKITKRGQNVTFRCDPISEHNRLYWYRQTLGQGPEFLTYFQNEAQLEKSRLLSDRFSAERPKGSFSTLEIQRTEQGDSAMYLCASSMGRRVYGYTFGSGTRLTVV.

This clonotype came up a few times. V is TRBV7-2 and J is TRBJ2-2, with 11 positions matching TRBD2. The CDR3 has 19 residues. V dropped 5 bases and J dropped 2; count of bases not matched to a gene: 13. Germline V gene lookup returns CDR1 SGHTA and CDR2 FQGNSA. CDR3 sequence (DNA): TGTGCCAGCAGCAACCGCCACGTTAGCGGGGGGGCCAACACCGGGGAGCTGTTTTTT. Amino acid sequence: CASSNRHVSGGANTGELFF.

The chain has TRBV20-1 and TRBJ2-5; D may correspond to TRBD1 or TRBD2 (5 bases each). The ends were cut back, 5 bases at V and 5 bases at J, with 18 bases in the middle. This CDR3 region has 14 residues. The V gene's germline CDR1 is DFQATT and CDR2 SNEGSKA (reference sequence). The CDR3 DNA reads as TGCAGTGCTGTAAGGGACGGGGTTTGGGAGACCCAGTACTTC. Translated, it gives CSAVRDGVWETQYF.

This clonotype was counted between two and nine times. V usage is TRBV10-3 and J usage is TRBJ1-2; TRBD1 agrees at 12 bases. CDR3 length: 17 amino acids. Losses at the gene ends were 8 bases for V and 1 base for J; bases not matched to a gene: 11. In germline, CDR1 is ENHRY, CDR2 SYGVKD. For the CDR3, the DNA is TGTGCCATCGGGGGGACAGGGGGCGCGTTGGGTAACTATGGCTACACCTTC. Translating it yields CAIGGTGGALGNYGYTF.

The chain couples TRBV6-5 to TRBJ1-1; D possibly corresponds to TRBD1 (6 bases). Per germline, CDR1 MNHEY and CDR2 SVGAGI. V was shortened by 2 bases and J by 3 bases, with 10 bases between the two germline ends. The CDR3 has 14 residues. In DNA, the CDR3 is TGTGCCAGCAGTTACCAGGGGCGTGACACTGAAGCTTTCTTT. Translation: CASSYQGRDTEAFF.

Many counts were recorded for this clonotype. In DNA form, the CDR3 reads TGTGCCAGCAGCTTAAGAAAGGCAGGTCCGAACACCGGGGAGCTGTTTTTT. Its translation is CASSLRKAGPNTGELFF. The chain recombines TRBV7-8 with TRBJ2-2; D unclear. V was pared by 2 bases and J by 0 bases, with 13 bases between. This CDR3 spans 17 amino acids. Per the germline V gene, CDR1 is SGHVS and CDR2 is FQNEAQ.

The rearrangement links TRBV6-6 to TRBJ2-2; 8 bases fit TRBD1. J lost 7 bases, V lost 9 bases, and 10 bases had no gene match. CDR3 length: 14 amino acids. Germline V lookup: CDR1 MNHNY, CDR2 SVGAGI (reference sequence). CDR3 loop: CARTDRGVNGELFF. CDR3 sequence (DNA): TGTGCCAGAACTGACAGGGGAGTTAACGGGGAGCTGTTTTTT.

The CDR3: CASQAGSGVPNQPQHF. CDR3 bases: TGTGCCAGCCAGGCCGGCTCAGGGGTACCCAATCAGCCCCAGCATTTT. The chain couples TRBV6-5 to TRBJ1-5, with a tentative D call TRBD1 (6 bases). Germline-derived CDR1 and CDR2 are MNHEY and SVGAGI. Trimming took 8 bases from V and 3 from J, leaving 20 bases between them. The CDR3 totals 16 residues.

The rearrangement links TRBV27 to TRBJ1-6; D ambiguous. V was trimmed by 7 bases and J by 14 bases, leaving 9 bases between them. This CDR3 spans 10 amino acids. Germline V gene lookup returns CDR1 MNHEY and CDR2 SMNVEV (reference sequence). Here the CDR3 reads CASTTQALHF. In DNA form, the CDR3 reads TGTGCCAGCACCACCCAGGCCCTCCACTTT.

This rearrangement joins TRBV6-1 to TRBJ1-2, with D possibly TRBD1 on 5 matching bases. Per germline, CDR1 MNHNS and CDR2 SASEGT. V lost 1 base, J lost 6 bases, and 15 bases lay in between. The CDR3 consists of 15 residues. CDR3 nucleotide sequence: TGTGCCAGCAGTGAAGTTGGGGGTGTGAATGATGGCTACACCTTC. Translating it yields CASSEVGGVNDGYTF.

This chain joins TRBV20-1 and TRBJ2-4; D may be TRBD1 (5 bases). V dropped 8 bases and J dropped 2 bases, with 13 bases sitting between them. This CDR3 contains 13 residues. Per germline, CDR1 DFQATT and CDR2 SNEGSKA (reference sequence). CDR3 DNA sequence: TGCAGTTCTAAAGGGGCGACCAAAAACATTCAGTACTTC. Translation gives CSSKGATKNIQYF.